This paragraph covers one T cell receptor (beta chain) sequence. This clonotype was counted ten times or more. Its antigen is unknown. One base away there is no much larger clone; base qualities are not given. Sequencing instrument: Illumina HiSeq 2500. Quantitative 5'-RACE with molecular barcodes was used to prepare TCR beta libraries. The paper's processing steps were these. A new computational method, built on a probabilistic model of VDJ rearrangement, was used to identify disease-linked TCR variants. Through fastp at Q25 and MiXCR, TCRdb rebuilt clones from the public reads, retaining in-frame beta chains. For every CDR3 protein sequence, its rows merge into one entry that carries the most common genes and DNA. The authors' filters were not applied to this entry. The sample profile shows under 850,000 distinct CDR3 sequences; around 20% of them were found once. The ten biggest clones cover 15% to 20% of the sample.

This entry is derived from a study of CD8 T cells in ankylosing spondylitis (dated by TCRdb to 2017 to 2019). Some background on the complete study: To find TCR variants linked to disease, the study profiled T cell receptor beta repertoires in ankylosing spondylitis patients and healthy donors. The full study cohort comprised 25 ankylosing spondylitis patients and 85 to 120 healthy donors. Samples of peripheral blood were taken, and for ankylosing spondylitis patients, synovial fluid was collected as well.

Broad study findings and their caveats: Blood from ankylosing spondylitis patients appeared to be characterized by a TCR beta motif composed of roughly eight highly homologous amino acid variants. Some motif variants were previously reported in synovial fluid and blood of reactive arthritis patients, suggesting common disease-initiation mechanisms. The disease-linked clones were reported as significantly enriched in matched synovial fluid samples from ankylosing spondylitis patients. In peripheral blood, the disease-linked clones were found at relatively low frequencies and had a CD8+ phenotype.

The CDR3 sequence holds 14 residues, the cysteine and phenylalanine included. The only DNA kept is the CDR3, 42 bases in frame from the first base. Trimming takes 3 bases from V and 3 bases from J, and the germline ends sit 9 bases apart. The germline V gene encodes CDR1 SGHTA and CDR2 FQGNSA. Sequences were obtained from blood, either unsorted or a sorted T cell fraction (not recorded which). This receptor chain uses TRBV7-2 and TRBJ1-5; tentative D gene TRBD1, with 5 bases matching. This TCR was sampled from a male donor with ankylosing spondylitis. The DNA reads TGTGCCAGCAGCTTCATGACAGTCAATCAGCCCCAGCATTTT. Translated, this gives CASSFMTVNQPQHF.